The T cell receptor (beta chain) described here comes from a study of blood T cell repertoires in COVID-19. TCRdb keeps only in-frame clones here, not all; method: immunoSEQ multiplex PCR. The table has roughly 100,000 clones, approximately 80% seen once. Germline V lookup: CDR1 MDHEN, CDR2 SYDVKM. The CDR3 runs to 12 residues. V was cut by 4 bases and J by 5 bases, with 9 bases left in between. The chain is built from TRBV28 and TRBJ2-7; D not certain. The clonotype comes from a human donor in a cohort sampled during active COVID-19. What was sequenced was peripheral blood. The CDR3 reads CASSSSVNEQYF. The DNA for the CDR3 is TGTGCCAGCAGTTCCTCGGTCAACGAGCAGTACTTC.